Sequencing of this T cell receptor (beta chain) was carried out in a study of cytomegalovirus exposure and HLA in healthy donors. Notes on the study in general: Cytomegalovirus-associated status was assigned to roughly 160 TCR beta chains. Most observed TCR sequences were rare, whereas some public TCRs were detected in many donors. It was confirmed in vitro that three of the CMV-associated chains were specific for CMV antigens.

Of note for this clone: The antigen is not known.

The assay was immunoSEQ multiplex PCR, and TCRdb's table has in-frame clones only and misses some. Of 170,000 or so clones in the sample, more than 65% are singletons; the top ten hold around 2.8%. The TCR was taken from a woman aged 18-35 years in good health and CMV-seropositive. Sequenced sample: PBMCs.

CDR3 residues: CASSQGSLRGYEQYF. The CDR3, as DNA: TGCGCCAGCAGCCAAGGATCACTCAGGGGGTACGAGCAGTACTTC. V gene TRBV4-1 combines with J gene TRBJ2-7; the match to TRBD1 covers 7 bases. Germline CDR1 MGHRA, CDR2 YSYEKL. The V gene end was trimmed by 1 base and the J gene end by 4 bases; junction bases not matched to a gene: 7. This CDR3 spans 15 amino acids.